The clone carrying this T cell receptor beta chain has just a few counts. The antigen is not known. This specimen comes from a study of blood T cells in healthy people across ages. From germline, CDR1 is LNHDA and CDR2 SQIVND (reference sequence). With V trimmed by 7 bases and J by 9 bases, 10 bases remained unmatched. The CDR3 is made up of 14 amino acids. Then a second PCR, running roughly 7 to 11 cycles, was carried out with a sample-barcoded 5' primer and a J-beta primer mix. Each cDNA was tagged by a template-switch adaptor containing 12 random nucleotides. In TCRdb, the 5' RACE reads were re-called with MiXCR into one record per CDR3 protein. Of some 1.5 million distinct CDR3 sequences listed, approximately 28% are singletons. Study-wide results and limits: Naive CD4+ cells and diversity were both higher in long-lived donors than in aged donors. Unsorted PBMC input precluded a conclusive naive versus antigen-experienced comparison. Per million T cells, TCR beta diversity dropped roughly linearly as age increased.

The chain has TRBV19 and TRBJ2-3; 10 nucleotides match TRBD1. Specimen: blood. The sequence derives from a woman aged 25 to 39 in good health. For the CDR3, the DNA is TGTGCCAGTACCTCTAGGACAGGGGGAATCACGCAGTATTTT. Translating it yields CASTSRTGGITQYF.